This T cell receptor beta chain was sequenced during a study of blood T cell repertoires in COVID-19. CDR1 is MNHNY, CDR2 SVGAGI, per germline (reference sequence). This CDR3 has 14 residues. Trimming shortened V by 2 bases and J by 3 bases, and 10 bases separated the two germline ends. The table came from immunoSEQ multiplex PCR; TCRdb's copy has only in-frame clones and leaves some out. The data show under 200,000 clones, approximately 74% seen once. This clonotype originated in a woman of 80 years or more with acute or convalescent COVID-19. The V and J genes are TRBV6-6 and TRBJ1-1; the D is unclear. Sequencing was performed on peripheral blood. CDR3 in DNA: TGTGCCAGCAGTTACGAGGGTCCCCACACTGAAGCTTTCTTT. This codes for CASSYEGPHTEAFF.